These 21 T cell receptor beta chains came from one sample sequenced in a study of blood T cell repertoires in COVID-19 (TCRdb year 2020). The protocol used for the library was the immunoSEQ multiplex PCR assay. Not all clones reach the TCRdb copy of this immuneACCESS table, which keeps in-frame sequences only. Checked studies attribute under half of the gap to unresolved V genes and leave the rest unexplained. The sample records more than 110,000 clones, 82% of which are singletons. The ten largest make up 4% to 5% of the sample. Specimen: peripheral blood. Receptors originate from a woman over 75 with acute or convalescent COVID-19.

This sequence joins TRBV11-1 and TRBJ1-6; D gene unclear. In germline, CDR1 is SGHAT, CDR2 FQDESV (reference sequence). The CDR3 runs 13 residues. Between the trimmed V and J ends, which lost 5 bases and 4 bases, there was a span of 6 bases. The CDR3: CASSLQYNSPLHF. The DNA of the CDR3 is TGTGCCAGCAGCCTACAGTATAATTCACCCCTCCACTTT. Filled out from reference TRBV11-1 and TRBJ1-6, the complete variable domain reads EAEVAQSPRYKITEKSQAVAFWCDPISGHATLYWYRQILGQGPELLVQFQDESVVDDSQLPKDRFSAERLKGVDSTLKIQPAELGDSAMYLCASSLQYNSPLHFGNGTRLTVT.

The rearrangement links TRBV2 to TRBJ1-1; 7 bases are a match to TRBD1. This CDR3 is 12 amino acids long. Losses at the gene ends were 9 bases for V and 3 bases for J; bases not matched to a gene: 4. CDR1 and CDR2 (germline): SNHLY, FYNNEI. Written as DNA, the CDR3 is TGTGCCAGACAGGGGTGGGACACTGAAGCTTTCTTT. This codes for CARQGWDTEAFF.

J is TRBJ1-2 and V is TRBV4-2; D gene unclear. The germline V gene encodes CDR1 LGHNA and CDR2 YNFKEQ. Trimming pared 0 bases from V and 6 bases from J, leaving 11 bases between. The CDR3 is 14 residues long. Here the CDR3 DNA reads TGTGCCAGCAGCCAAGAGGAAACAGATCATGGCTACACCTTC. Translation gives CASSQEETDHGYTF.

This clone was detected only a few times. The chain couples TRBV19 to TRBJ1-6, with 8 bases that match TRBD1. There are 15 residues in the CDR3. Looked up from germline, CDR1 is LNHDA and CDR2 is SQIVND (reference sequence). With 4 bases clipped from V and 6 bases from J, the junction kept 5 bases outside the gene matches. The chain's CDR3 is CASSTADRGNSPLHF. CDR3 DNA sequence: TGTGCCAGTAGTACCGCTGACAGGGGTAATTCACCCCTCCACTTT.

V and J are TRBV27 and TRBJ1-2; no clear D. Germline V gene data show CDR1 as MNHEY and CDR2 as SMNVEV (reference sequence). CDR3 length equals 14 residues. The ends were cut back, 2 bases at V and 4 bases at J, with 11 bases in the middle. CDR3 sequence reads: CASSLRDSSYGYTF. CDR3 nucleotides: TGTGCCAGCAGTTTACGGGATAGTAGCTATGGCTACACCTTC.

This clone was found once. The chain has TRBV19 and TRBJ2-5; 8 bases agree with TRBD1. J gave up 5 bases and V 6 bases, and 14 bases lay outside the gene matches. Germline V gene sequence: CDR1 LNHDA, CDR2 SQIVND (reference sequence). The CDR3 loop spans 16 amino acids. CDR3 nucleotides: TGTGCCAGTAGCCCGGGATTTACAGGGGGGAGGGAGACCCAGTACTTC. It encodes CASSPGFTGGRETQYF.

The chain is built from TRBV5-6 and TRBJ2-7; 7 bases map to TRBD1. The germline V gene has CDR1 SGHDT and CDR2 YYEEEE. Trimming at V came to 1 base and at J to 0 bases, leaving 7 bases not matched to a gene. The CDR3 is 16 residues long. The CDR3 DNA sequence: TGTGCCAGCAGCTTGTTTCGAAGGGACAGCTCCTACGAGCAGTACTTC. The encoded protein is CASSLFRRDSSYEQYF.

This clone was observed a handful of times. The chain couples TRBV19 to TRBJ1-2; no reliable D call. V was cut by 3 bases and J by 4 bases, with 15 bases left in between. Germline CDR1 LNHDA, CDR2 SQIVND (reference sequence). CDR3 length: 15 amino acids. CDR3 protein: CASSIGAVRFYGYTF. The CDR3 nucleotides read TGTGCCAGTAGTATTGGAGCTGTACGATTCTATGGCTACACCTTC.

The J gene is TRBJ2-7, the V gene TRBV15; possibly TRBD1 for D (5 bases). The germline V and J ends were trimmed by 5 bases and 2 bases, with 19 bases remaining between them. Germline V gene lookup returns CDR1 LNHNV and CDR2 YYDKDF (reference sequence). This CDR3 is built from 16 residues. In DNA form, the CDR3 reads TGTGCCACCAGCCCTACGTGGGCAGGGCAGACCTACGAGCAGTACTTC. Amino acid sequence: CATSPTWAGQTYEQYF.

This clone came up a few times. The gene calls are TRBV21-1 and TRBJ1-5; the D call of TRBD1 is as the table states it, not checked on the DNA. TRBV21-1 corresponds to a pseudogene. The CDR3 totals 17 residues. CDR3 amino acids: CASSKARTDYSNQPQHF. The DNA for the CDR3 is TGTGCCAGCAGCAAAGCCCGGACAGATTATAGCAATCAGCCCCAGCATTTT.

In its sample, this clone was seen a few times. The chain recombines TRBV3-1 (or the pseudogene TRBV3-2) with TRBJ1-2; TRBD1 agrees at 7 bases. The CDR3 runs 13 residues. CDR1 is LGHDT, CDR2 YNNKEL, per germline (reference sequence). Trimming at V came to 5 bases and at J to 7 bases, leaving 7 bases not matched to a gene. The DNA of the CDR3 is TGTGCCAGCAGCAACAGGGGCTCGGCTGGCTACACCTTC. Residues: CASSNRGSAGYTF.

This chain uses TRBV10-1 with TRBJ2-1, with 11 bases that match TRBD1. With 2 bases clipped from V and 3 bases from J, the junction kept 3 bases outside the gene matches. The CDR3 is 16 amino acids. In germline, CDR1 is WNHNN, CDR2 SYGVQD (reference sequence). CDR3 DNA sequence: TGCGCCAGCAGTGAGCTTGGGACAGGGGGCTACAATGAGCAGTTCTTC. Amino acid sequence: CASSELGTGGYNEQFF.

The chain links TRBV27 to TRBJ2-5; D is possibly TRBD1 (5 bases). The CDR3 runs to 15 residues. V gave up 4 bases and J gave up 7 bases, with 19 bases separating them. CDR1 MNHEY and CDR2 SMNVEV come from the germline V gene (reference sequence). The chain's CDR3 is CASSSGPGSKGTQYF. As DNA, the CDR3 is TGTGCCAGCAGTTCAGGGCCCGGGTCGAAAGGGACCCAGTACTTC.

The genes are TRBV19 and TRBJ2-5; D perhaps matches TRBD1 (6 bases). CDR1 LNHDA and CDR2 SQIVND come from the germline V gene (reference sequence). Deletions cut 1 base from V and 7 bases from J, with 13 bases between. This CDR3 has 14 residues. CDR3 loop: CASSIGWTVGTQYF. The DNA for the CDR3 is TGTGCCAGTAGTATAGGCTGGACAGTGGGGACCCAGTACTTC.

The chain has TRBV29-1 and TRBJ2-7; 9 positions agree with TRBD2. J was trimmed by 0 bases and V by 2 bases; bases with no gene match: 5. Germline-derived CDR1 and CDR2 are SQVTM and ANQGSEA. The CDR3 runs 15 residues. CDR3 nucleotides: TGCAGCGTTGAAATGTCGACTAGCGGCTCCTACGAGCAGTACTTC. Residues: CSVEMSTSGSYEQYF.

This clone occurred once. The chain employs TRBV4-1 and TRBJ1-1; 7 bases fit TRBD1. With V trimmed by 6 bases and J by 0 bases, 16 bases remained unmatched. CDR1 and CDR2 (germline): MGHRA, YSYEKL. The CDR3 loop spans 18 amino acids. CDR3 sequence: CASSLTGVRSYLNTEAFF. The CDR3 DNA reads as TGCGCCAGCAGTCTCACAGGGGTACGATCGTACCTGAACACTGAAGCTTTCTTT.

V and J are TRBV5-4 and TRBJ2-3, with unresolved D. Germline assignment: CDR1 SGHNT and CDR2 YYREEE (reference sequence). The V end lost 0 bases, the J end lost 1 base, and 6 bases lay between the germline ends. The CDR3 runs 14 residues. In nucleotides, the CDR3 is TGTGCCAGCAGCTTGGTCCTAGGCACAGATACGCAGTATTTT. Translated: CASSLVLGTDTQYF.

This clone was detected ten times or more. This chain connects TRBV19 to TRBJ1-5, with 9 bases lining up with TRBD1. Trimming removed 3 bases from V and 6 bases from J; junction bases left unmatched: 6. CDR3 length: 15 amino acids. CDR1 LNHDA and CDR2 SQIVND come from the germline V gene (reference sequence). CDR3 sequence (DNA): TGTGCCAGTAGTATTCAGACAGGGGGAGGTCAGCCCCAGCATTTT. Its protein product is CASSIQTGGGQPQHF.

The rearrangement uses TRBV24-1 and TRBJ1-4, with D possibly TRBD1 on 5 matching bases. V dropped 7 bases and J dropped 4 bases, with 18 bases sitting between them. Per germline, CDR1 KGHDR and CDR2 SFDVKD. This CDR3 comprises 16 residues. CDR3 in amino acids: CATSHIRVPFNEKLFF. CDR3 coding DNA: TGTGCCACCAGCCATATCAGGGTCCCCTTTAATGAAAAACTGTTTTTT.

The chain couples TRBV3-1 (or the pseudogene TRBV3-2) to TRBJ1-3; no reliable D call. The V end lost 0 bases, the J end lost 4 bases, and 13 bases lay between the germline ends. CDR1 and CDR2 (germline): LGHDT, YNNKEL (reference sequence). The CDR3 is 16 amino acids. This CDR3 is CASSQDIGRIGNTIYF. The DNA for the CDR3 is TGTGCCAGCAGCCAAGATATAGGGAGGATCGGAAACACCATATATTTT.

The V gene is TRBV5-6, the J gene TRBJ1-2; D not certain. Per the germline V gene, CDR1 is SGHDT and CDR2 is YYEEEE. This CDR3 has 16 amino acids. V shed 0 bases and J shed 4 bases, with 16 bases lying between them. CDR3 in amino acids: CASSLGDTTSPYGYTF. The CDR3 DNA sequence: TGTGCCAGCAGCTTGGGTGACACCACCTCACCCTATGGCTACACCTTC.